This TCR beta chain was captured in a study of human T cells and chemical hapten exposure (dated by TCRdb to the early 2020s). About the study as a whole: For sensitization, 2% DPC in acetone was applied to a 2 cm by 2 cm area of upper inner arm skin. The patient cohort, mostly female, included alopecia areata with under or over 50% scalp involvement, alopecia totalis and alopecia universalis. Patch testing was performed on the upper back with Finn chambers containing 0.01% DPC, and the patch tests were scored after 6 days according to International Contact Dermatitis Research Group standards. Blood was sampled from patients pre-sensitization (week 0) and at 2, 6 and about 24 weeks after DPC sensitization. In alopecia patients, the study followed how the peripheral blood TCR repertoire changed in vivo over primary and secondary sensitization to diphenylcyclopropenone (DPC), a hapten. Blood for TCR sequencing was provided by twenty-nine alopecia patients at one to four time points (pre-sensitization, 2, 6 and 24 weeks). Weekly therapeutic DPC doses were additionally applied to the scalp of patients throughout the roughly 23-week study period. Libraries were combined into a pool for sequencing, and differences in TCR yield between samples came mainly from small differences in library volumes within the pool.

Taken with the paper, the label for time point translates to: patch test 2, 6 weeks after DPC sensitization. The meaning of the sample's treatment or condition label: therapeutic diphenylcyclopropenone sensitization with weekly scalp DPC. Blood at each patch-test visit was drawn before the patch test was applied. To be eligible, patients had to be aged 18 to 70, diagnosed with alopecia and judged suitable for DPC therapy, while pregnant patients were excluded. Total RNA was extracted from unfractionated whole blood collected in Tempus Blood RNA tubes. Library creation used RACE. Sequenced on a NextSeq 500. Library preparation attached unique molecular identifiers to individual cDNA molecules for quantitative, reproducible TCR counting. For every blood RNA sample, sequencing covered both the TCR alpha and TCR beta chains. As for the original processing: The median number of TCRs per sample was 90,000 to 100,000, ranging from about 20,000 to 690,600. The Decombinator software suite was used to annotate V, J and CDR3 in the TCR reads. To make PS versus PT1 abundance plots, every sample was subsampled to the same number of TCRs (28,000). Expanded TCRs were defined as absent before sensitization and observed at least eight times at the 2-week time point. TCRdb redid the processing of the public reads, applying fastp at Q25 and MiXCR, and retained in-frame beta chains. Under each unique CDR3 protein, matching rows form one entry showing the most common genes and DNA. The V and J calls were determined by TCRdb, not by the authors. The sample table contains nearly 95,000 distinct CDR3 sequences; only one count was recorded for 9.5% to 11% of them. Of the sample, about 2% falls within the top ten clones.

This clonotype was counted between two and nine times. No antigen is known for it. It has no much larger one-base neighbor in the sample; base qualities were not kept. Spanning cysteine to phenylalanine, the CDR3 consists of 14 amino acids. Just the 42-base CDR3 DNA is kept, in frame starting at base 1. According to the germline V gene, CDR1 reads SGHRS and CDR2 reads YFSETQ. Trimming leaves V shorter by 4 bases and J shorter by 8 bases, with the junction holding 6 bases beyond the gene matches. The investigation overall reported the following: After repeated subsampling, the strength of the expansion versus patch-test correlation and the threshold at which it became significant changed. Compared with pre-sensitization or healthy control sets, expanded TCRs formed significantly more large CDR3 similarity clusters, which is consistent with antigen-driven responses. Patch test score correlated positively with the number of PT1 expanded TCRs, reaching significance at thresholds 8, 16 and 32 but not at 4. Because every patient had alopecia, a presumed autoimmune disease, the patients' immune response might differ from that of healthy individuals. No change with DPC sensitization was found in the number of TCRs above 1 in 1000 frequency, and no evidence of global repertoire structure alterations was found.

This receptor was obtained from a man aged 35-49 years with alopecia areata. Some clones in this sample may be carry-over from other donors' samples. Specimen: whole blood, collected in connection with sensitization to the hapten diphenylcyclopropenone (DPC). The receptor chain draws on TRBV5-1 and TRBJ1-6; the junction holds 7 bases that match TRBD1. The CDR3 protein sequence reads: CASSPTGRDSPLHF. DNA sequence: TGCGCCAGCAGCCCGACAGGGCGCGATTCACCCCTCCACTTT.